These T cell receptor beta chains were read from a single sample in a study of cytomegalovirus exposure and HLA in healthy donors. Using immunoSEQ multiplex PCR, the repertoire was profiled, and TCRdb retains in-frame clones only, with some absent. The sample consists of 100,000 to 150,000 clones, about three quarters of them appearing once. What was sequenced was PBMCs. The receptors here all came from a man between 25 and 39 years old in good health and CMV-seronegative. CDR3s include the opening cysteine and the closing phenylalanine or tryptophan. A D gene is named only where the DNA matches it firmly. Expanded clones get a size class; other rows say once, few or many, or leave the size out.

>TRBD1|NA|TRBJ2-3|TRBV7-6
TGTGCCAGCAGCTTAGTTCCAGGGGGTTATAGCACAGATACGCAGTATTTT
CASSLVPGGYSTDTQYF
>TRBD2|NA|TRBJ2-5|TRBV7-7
TGTGCTAGCAGCTCACTGCTTGGGAGGGGCGGAGAGACCCAGTACTTC
CASSSLLGRGGETQYF
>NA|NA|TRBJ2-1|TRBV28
TGTGCCAGCAGTTCCTTAACAGGGTGGGATGAGCAGTTCTTC
CASSSLTGWDEQFF
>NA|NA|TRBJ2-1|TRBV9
TGTGCCAGCAGCGTAAATACGGGGGATACCGGCGGTGAGCAGTTCTTC
CASSVNTGDTGGEQFF
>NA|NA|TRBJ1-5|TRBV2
TGTGCCAGCAGCGTGGGGCTGAATCAGCCCCAGCATTTT
CASSVGLNQPQHF
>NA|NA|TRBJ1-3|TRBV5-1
TGCGCCAGCAGCTTGGACACCTCAGGGACCATATATTTT
CASSLDTSGTIYF
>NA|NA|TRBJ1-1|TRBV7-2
TGTGCCAGCAGCTTAGTGTTTTGGGCCCAGGGCGCTGAAGCTTTCTTT
CASSLVFWAQGAEAFF
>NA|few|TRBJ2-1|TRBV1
TGCACCAGCAGCCGAATCACCGGGACAGGTAGGGATGAGCAGTTCTTC
CTSSRITGTGRDEQFF
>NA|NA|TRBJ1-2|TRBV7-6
TGTGCCAGCAGCCTCCTCAGGGGCCGATCTAACTATGGCTACACCTTC
CASSLLRGRSNYGYTF
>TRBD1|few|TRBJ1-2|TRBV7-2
TGTGCCAGCAGCTTGGGACAGGTCTATGGCTACACCTTC
CASSLGQVYGYTF